These T cell receptor beta chains were read from a single sample in a study of shared clonotypes between healthy human individuals. Sequencing was performed with immunoSEQ multiplex PCR; in TCRdb, only in-frame clones are kept and a portion is missing. The table has hundreds of thousands of clones, roughly 94% seen once. Material for sequencing was naive CD8+ T cells sorted from blood. Every receptor here comes from a young man in good health. Both conserved end residues are part of each CDR3. Fields, in order: J gene, V gene, CDR3 protein.

>TRBJ2-5|TRBV4-3
CASSQDVGARIQETQYF
>TRBJ2-7|TRBV28
CASTPGPYEQYF
>TRBJ2-1|TRBV5-6
CASSLGASRFYNEQFF
>TRBJ2-7|TRBV6-1
CASSARGPSYEQYF
>TRBJ2-6|TRBV7-6
CASSGDRGGANVLTF
>TRBJ1-5|TRBV6-5
CASSLQGPQPQHF
>TRBJ1-5|TRBV4-3
CASSQGLGSNQPQHF
>TRBJ2-7|TRBV25-1
CASGPRDLLYEQYF
>TRBJ2-3|TRBV7-2
CASSSTGSVTDTQYF
>TRBJ2-2|TRBV25-1
CASSSYAWTGELFF
>TRBJ2-7|TRBV7-9
CASSNQASGRHEQYF
>TRBJ2-1|TRBV5-1
CAKEFGEQFF
>TRBJ2-3|TRBV2
CASSDMAPDASGRASDTQYF
>TRBJ2-3|TRBV27
CAIASITRGTDTQYF
>TRBJ2-3|TRBV14
CASSQDPSGTQYF
>TRBJ2-2|TRBV7-9
CASSSRDAGARQNTGELFF
>TRBJ2-3|TRBV27
CASRTTDTQYF
>TRBJ2-7|TRBV7-6
CASSLARSEQYF
>TRBJ2-7|TRBV15
CATSRLAMAYEQYF